The sequence of this T cell receptor beta chain was determined in a study of radiotherapy plus CTLA-4 blockade in lung cancer. The wider study: Disease control was present in under 35% of patients, and objective responses in 15% to 20%.

In germline, CDR1 is SGHNT, CDR2 YENEEA. The CDR3 sequence is 15 residues long. The V gene lost 0 bases and the J gene lost 7 bases, with 15 bases spanning the gap. On this clone itself: No antigen is known for it.

The method was immunoSEQ multiplex PCR; TCRdb's version includes in-frame clones alone and lacks a portion of them. The data hold approximately 75,000 clones, with roughly 78% observed a single time. Findings and caveats of the study: The study found tumor-derived TCR clones expanded in blood after radiotherapy plus ipilimumab. It was early blood T cell clone dynamics, with interferon-beta, that reportedly best predicted response.

The chain has TRBV11-3 and TRBJ2-5; the D gene is possibly TRBD2 (5 bases). The clonotype originates from a human donor with non-small cell lung cancer who had a complete response to radiotherapy plus ipilimumab. The specimen was peripheral blood, collected from a patient treated with radiotherapy plus ipilimumab. The CDR3 DNA follows: TGTGCCAGCAGCTTAGATAAAACGGACTCTGCGACCCAGTACTTC. This gives the protein CASSLDKTDSATQYF.